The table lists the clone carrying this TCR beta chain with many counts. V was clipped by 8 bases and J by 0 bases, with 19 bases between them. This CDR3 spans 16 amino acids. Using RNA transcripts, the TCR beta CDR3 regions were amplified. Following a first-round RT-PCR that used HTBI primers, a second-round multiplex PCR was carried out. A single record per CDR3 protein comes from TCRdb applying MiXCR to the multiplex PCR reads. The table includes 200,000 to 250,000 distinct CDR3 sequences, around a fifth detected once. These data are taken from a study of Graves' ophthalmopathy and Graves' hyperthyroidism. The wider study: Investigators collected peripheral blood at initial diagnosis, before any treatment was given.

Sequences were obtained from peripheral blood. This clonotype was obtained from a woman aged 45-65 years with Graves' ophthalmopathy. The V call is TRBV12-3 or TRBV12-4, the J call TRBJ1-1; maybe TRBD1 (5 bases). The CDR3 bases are TGTGCCAGCCAAGATGGGACTGATTATGTGAACACTGAAGCTTTCTTT. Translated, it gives CASQDGTDYVNTEAFF.